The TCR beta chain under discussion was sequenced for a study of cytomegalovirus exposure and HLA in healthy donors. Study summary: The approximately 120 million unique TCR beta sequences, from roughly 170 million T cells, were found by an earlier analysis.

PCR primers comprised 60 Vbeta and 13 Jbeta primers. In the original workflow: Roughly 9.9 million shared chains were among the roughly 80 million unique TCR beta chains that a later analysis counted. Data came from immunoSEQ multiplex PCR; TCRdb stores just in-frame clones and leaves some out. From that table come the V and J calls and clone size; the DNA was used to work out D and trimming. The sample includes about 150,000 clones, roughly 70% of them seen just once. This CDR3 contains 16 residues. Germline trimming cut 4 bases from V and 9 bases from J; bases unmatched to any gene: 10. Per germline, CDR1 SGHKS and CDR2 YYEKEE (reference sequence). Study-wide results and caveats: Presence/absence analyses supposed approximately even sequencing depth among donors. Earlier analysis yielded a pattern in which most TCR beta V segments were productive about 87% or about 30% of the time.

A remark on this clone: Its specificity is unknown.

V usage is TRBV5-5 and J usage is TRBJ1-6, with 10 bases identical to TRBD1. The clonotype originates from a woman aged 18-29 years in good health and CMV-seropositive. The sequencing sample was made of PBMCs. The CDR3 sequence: CASSQRTGGLSSPLHF. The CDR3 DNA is TGTGCCAGCAGCCAGAGGACAGGGGGTCTCAGTTCACCCCTCCACTTT. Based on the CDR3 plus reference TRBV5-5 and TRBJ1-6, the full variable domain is DAGVTQSPTHLIKTRGQQVTLRCSPISGHKSVSWYQQVLGQGPQFIFQYYEKEERGRGNFPDRFSARQFPNYSSELNVNALLLGDSALYLCASSQRTGGLSSPLHFGNGTRLTVT.